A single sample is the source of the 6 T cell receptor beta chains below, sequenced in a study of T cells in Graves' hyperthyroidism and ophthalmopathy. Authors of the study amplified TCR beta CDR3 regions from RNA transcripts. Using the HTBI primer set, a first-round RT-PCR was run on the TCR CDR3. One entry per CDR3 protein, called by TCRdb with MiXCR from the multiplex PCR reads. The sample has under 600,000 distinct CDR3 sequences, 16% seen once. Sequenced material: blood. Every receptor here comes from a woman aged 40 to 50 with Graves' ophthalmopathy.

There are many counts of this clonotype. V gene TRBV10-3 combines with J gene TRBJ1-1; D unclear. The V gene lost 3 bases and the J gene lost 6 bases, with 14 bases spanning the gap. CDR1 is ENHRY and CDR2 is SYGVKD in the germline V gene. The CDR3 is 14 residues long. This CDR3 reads CAISDSGPGAEAFF. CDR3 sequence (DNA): TGTGCCATCAGTGATTCCGGGCCCGGCGCTGAAGCTTTCTTT.

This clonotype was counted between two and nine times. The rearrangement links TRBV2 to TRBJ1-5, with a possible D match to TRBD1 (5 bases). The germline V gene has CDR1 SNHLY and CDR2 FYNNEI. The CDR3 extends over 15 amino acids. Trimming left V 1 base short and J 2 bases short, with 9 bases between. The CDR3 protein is CASSEGGRGNQPQHF. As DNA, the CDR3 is TGTGCCAGCAGTGAAGGGGGGAGAGGCAATCAGCCCCAGCATTTT.

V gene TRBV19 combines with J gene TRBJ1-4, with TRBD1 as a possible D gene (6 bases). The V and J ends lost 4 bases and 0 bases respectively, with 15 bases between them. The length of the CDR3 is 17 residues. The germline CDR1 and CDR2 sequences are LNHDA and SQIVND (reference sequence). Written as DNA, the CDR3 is TGTGCCAGTAGTACCGGACAGACCTCATCAACTAATGAAAAACTGTTTTTT. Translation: CASSTGQTSSTNEKLFF.

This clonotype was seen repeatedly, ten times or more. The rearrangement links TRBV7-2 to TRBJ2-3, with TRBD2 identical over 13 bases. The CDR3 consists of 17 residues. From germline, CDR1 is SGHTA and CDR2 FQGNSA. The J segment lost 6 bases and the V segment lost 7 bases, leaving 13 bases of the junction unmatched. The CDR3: CASNLALAGGIADTQYF. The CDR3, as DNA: TGTGCCAGCAACCTAGCACTAGCGGGGGGGATCGCGGATACGCAGTATTTT.

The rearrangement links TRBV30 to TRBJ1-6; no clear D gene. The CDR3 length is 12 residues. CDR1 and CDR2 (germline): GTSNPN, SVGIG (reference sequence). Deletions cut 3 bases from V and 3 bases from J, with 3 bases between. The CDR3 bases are TGTGCCTGGAGGATCTATAATTCACCCCTCCACTTT. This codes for CAWRIYNSPLHF.

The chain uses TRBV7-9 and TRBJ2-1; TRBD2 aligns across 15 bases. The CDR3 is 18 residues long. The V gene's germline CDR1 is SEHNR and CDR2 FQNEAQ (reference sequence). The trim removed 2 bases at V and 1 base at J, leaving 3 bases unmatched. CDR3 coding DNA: TGTGCCAGCAGCTTAATGGGACTAGCGGGGGGATCCTACAATGAGCAGTTCTTC. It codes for CASSLMGLAGGSYNEQFF. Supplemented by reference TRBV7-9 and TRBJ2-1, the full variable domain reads DTGVSQNPRHKITKRGQNVTFRCDPISEHNRLYWYRQTLGQGPEFLTYFQNEAQLEKSRLLSDRFSAERPKGSFSTLEIQRTEQGDSAMYLCASSLMGLAGGSYNEQFFGPGTRLTVL.